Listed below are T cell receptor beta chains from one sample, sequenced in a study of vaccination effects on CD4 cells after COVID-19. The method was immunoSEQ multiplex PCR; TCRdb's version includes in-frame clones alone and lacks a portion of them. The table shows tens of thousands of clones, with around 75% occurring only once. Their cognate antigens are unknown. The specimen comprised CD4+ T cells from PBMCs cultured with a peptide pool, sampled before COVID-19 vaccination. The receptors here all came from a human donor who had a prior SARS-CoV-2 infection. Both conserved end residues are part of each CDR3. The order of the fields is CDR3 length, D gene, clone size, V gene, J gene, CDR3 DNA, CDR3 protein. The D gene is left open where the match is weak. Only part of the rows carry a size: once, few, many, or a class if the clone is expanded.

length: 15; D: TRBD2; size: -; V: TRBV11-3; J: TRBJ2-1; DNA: TGTGCCAGCAGCTTAGGTAGCGGGAGGGCCGGTGAGCAGTTCTTC; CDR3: CASSLGSGRAGEQFF
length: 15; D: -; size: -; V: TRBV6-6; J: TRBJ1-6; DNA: TGTGCCAGCAGTTACGTTGGGGGGCGCGATTCACCCCTCCACTTT; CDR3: CASSYVGGRDSPLHF
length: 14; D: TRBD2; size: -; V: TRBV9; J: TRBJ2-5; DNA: TGTGCCAGCAGCGTTCTAGCGGGACAAGAGACCCAGTACTTC; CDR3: CASSVLAGQETQYF
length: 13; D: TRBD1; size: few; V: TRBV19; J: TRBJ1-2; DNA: TGTGCCAGTAAGGGACAGGGGAGGCATGGCTACACCTTC; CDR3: CASKGQGRHGYTF
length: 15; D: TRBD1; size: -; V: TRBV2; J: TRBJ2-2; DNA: TGTGCCAGCCGAACCGACAGGGGGAACACCGGGGAGCTGTTTTTT; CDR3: CASRTDRGNTGELFF
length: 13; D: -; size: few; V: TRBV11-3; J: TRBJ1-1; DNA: TGTGCCAAAGCCTCGACAGTGAACACTGAAGCTTTCTTT; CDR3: CAKASTVNTEAFF
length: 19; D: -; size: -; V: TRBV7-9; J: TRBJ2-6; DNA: TGTGCCAGCAGACCACCTAGTCTACACCTTTTCTCTGGGGCCAACGTCCTGACTTTC; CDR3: CASRPPSLHLFSGANVLTF
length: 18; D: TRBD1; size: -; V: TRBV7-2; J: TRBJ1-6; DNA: TGTGCCAGCAGCCCGGGACAGGGGATTTTCCCCTATAATTCACCCCTCCACTTT; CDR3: CASSPGQGIFPYNSPLHF
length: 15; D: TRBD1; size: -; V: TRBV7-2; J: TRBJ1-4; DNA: TGTGCCAGCAGCCCCGACAGGGGAACTAATGAAAAACTGTTTTTT; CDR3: CASSPDRGTNEKLFF
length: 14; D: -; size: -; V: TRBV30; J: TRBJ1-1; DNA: TGTGCCTGGAGTGTACTTTCAGGAAACACTGAAGCTTTCTTT; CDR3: CAWSVLSGNTEAFF
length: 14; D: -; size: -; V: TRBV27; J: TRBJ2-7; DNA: TGTGCCAGCAGTAAAGACAGGGTGGCGGGAGTGCAGTACTTC; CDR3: CASSKDRVAGVQYF
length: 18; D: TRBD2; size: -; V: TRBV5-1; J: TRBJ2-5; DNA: TGCGCCAGCAGCCGGGCCGGGACTAGCCTCAGTCTGCAAGAGACCCAGTACTTC; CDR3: CASSRAGTSLSLQETQYF
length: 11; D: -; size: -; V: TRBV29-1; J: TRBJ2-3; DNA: TGCAGCATCGGGGGTCCAGATACGCAGTATTTT; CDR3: CSIGGPDTQYF
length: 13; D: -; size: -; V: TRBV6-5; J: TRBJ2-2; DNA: TGTGCCAGCAGTTTCCCAGGGTTCGGGGAGCTGTTTTTT; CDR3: CASSFPGFGELFF
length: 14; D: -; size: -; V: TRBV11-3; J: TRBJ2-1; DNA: TGTGCCAGCAGCTTAGACAGATCCTACAATGAGCAGTTCTTC; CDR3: CASSLDRSYNEQFF
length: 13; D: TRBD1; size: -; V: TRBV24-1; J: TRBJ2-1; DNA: TGTGCCACCAGTGGACAGGGGAGTAATGAGCAGTTCTTC; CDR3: CATSGQGSNEQFF
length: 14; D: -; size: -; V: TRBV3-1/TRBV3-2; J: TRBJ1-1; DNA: TGTGCCAGCAGCCAACGCAGGGCTGACACTGAAGCTTTCTTT; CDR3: CASSQRRADTEAFF
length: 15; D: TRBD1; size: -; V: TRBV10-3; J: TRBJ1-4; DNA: TGTGCCATCAGGGGAGACAGGGGAGGAGACGAAAAACTGTTTTTT; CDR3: CAIRGDRGGDEKLFF
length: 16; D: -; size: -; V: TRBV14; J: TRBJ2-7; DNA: TGTGCCAGCAGCCAAGAAATCGGGGTCGCCCGCTGGGAGCAGTACTTC; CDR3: CASSQEIGVARWEQYF
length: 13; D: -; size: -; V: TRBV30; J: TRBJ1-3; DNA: TGTGCCTGGAGTGTGTCAGGGAGAAACACCATATATTTT; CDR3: CAWSVSGRNTIYF
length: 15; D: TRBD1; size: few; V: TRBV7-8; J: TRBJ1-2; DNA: TGTGCCAGCAGCTTAGGGACAGGGCCCCAGGGCGGCTACACCTTC; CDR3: CASSLGTGPQGGYTF
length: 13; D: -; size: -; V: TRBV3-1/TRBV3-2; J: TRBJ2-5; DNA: TGTGCCAGCAGCCAGGAGGGGCTCTTGACCCAGTACTTC; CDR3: CASSQEGLLTQYF
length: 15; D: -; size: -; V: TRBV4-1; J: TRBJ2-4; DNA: TGCGCCAGCAGTTCCATAGCCCTAGCCAAAAACATTCAGTACTTC; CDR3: CASSSIALAKNIQYF
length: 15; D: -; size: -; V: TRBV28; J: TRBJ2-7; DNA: TGTGCCAGCAGTAGAGTATCCGGGACTTTAGTCGGGCAGTACTTC; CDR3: CASSRVSGTLVGQYF
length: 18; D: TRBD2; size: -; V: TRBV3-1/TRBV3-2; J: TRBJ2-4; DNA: TGTGCCAGCAGCCAAGGGCTGAGTAGCGGGAGATACGAGGGCATTCAGTACTTC; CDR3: CASSQGLSSGRYEGIQYF
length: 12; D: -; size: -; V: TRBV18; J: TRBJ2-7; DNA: TGTGCCAGCTCATCAAGCTCCTACGAGCAGTACTTC; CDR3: CASSSSSYEQYF
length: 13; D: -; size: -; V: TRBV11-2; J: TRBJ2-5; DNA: TGTGCCAGCAGCCAAGGGACCCAAGAGACCCAGTACTTC; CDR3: CASSQGTQETQYF
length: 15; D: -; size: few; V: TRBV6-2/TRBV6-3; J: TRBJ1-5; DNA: TGTGCCAGCAGTTTGGCGGATAATAGCAATCAGCCCCAGCATTTT; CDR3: CASSLADNSNQPQHF
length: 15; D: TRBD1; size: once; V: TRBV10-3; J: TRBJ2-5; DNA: TGTGCCATCAGGACGGACAGGGGATCGGGAGAGACCCAGTACTTC; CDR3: CAIRTDRGSGETQYF
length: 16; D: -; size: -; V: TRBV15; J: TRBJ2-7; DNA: TGTGCCACCAGCAGAGATGGGGCTGACAGCTCCTACGAGCAGTACTTC; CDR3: CATSRDGADSSYEQYF
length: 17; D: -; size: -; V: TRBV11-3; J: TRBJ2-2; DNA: TGTGCCAGCAGCTTATCCTCACAGTGGCCGAACACCGGGGAGCTGTTTTTT; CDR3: CASSLSSQWPNTGELFF
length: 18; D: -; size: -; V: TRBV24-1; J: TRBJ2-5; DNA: TGTGCCACTAGTGATGTTCCCGGGACAGATAGGGGGGGAGAGACCCAGTACTTC; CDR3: CATSDVPGTDRGGETQYF
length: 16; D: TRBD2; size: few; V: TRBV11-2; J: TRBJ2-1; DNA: TGTGCCAGCAGCGTGAGACTAGCGGGAGGTGACAATGAGCAGTTCTTC; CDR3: CASSVRLAGGDNEQFF
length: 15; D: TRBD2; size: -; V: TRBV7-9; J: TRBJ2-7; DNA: TGTGCCAGCAGCTTAGGGGCTAGCGGGGTGTACGAGCAGTACTTC; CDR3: CASSLGASGVYEQYF
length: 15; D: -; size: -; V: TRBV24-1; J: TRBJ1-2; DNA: TGTGCCCCCCAAAATGTAGGATCCCCTAACTATGGCTACACCTTC; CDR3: CAPQNVGSPNYGYTF
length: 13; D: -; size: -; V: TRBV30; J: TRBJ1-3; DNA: TGTGCCTGGAGTGTAAACGGGAGAAACACCATATATTTT; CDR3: CAWSVNGRNTIYF
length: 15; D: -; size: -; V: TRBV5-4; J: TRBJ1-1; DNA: TGTGCCAGCAGCCCGGGAGGGGTTCGGAACACTGAAGCTTTCTTT; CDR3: CASSPGGVRNTEAFF
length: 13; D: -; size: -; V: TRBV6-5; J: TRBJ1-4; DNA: TGTGCCAGCAGTAGGGACCCGAATGAAAAACTGTTTTTT; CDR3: CASSRDPNEKLFF
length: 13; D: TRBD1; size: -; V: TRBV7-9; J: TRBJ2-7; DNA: TGTGCCAGCAGCTTGGACAGGGCCTACGAGCAGTACTTC; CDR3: CASSLDRAYEQYF
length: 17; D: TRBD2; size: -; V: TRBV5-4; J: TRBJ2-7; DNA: TGTGCCAGCAGCCCGGGACTAGCGGGGGGGAGCTCCTACGAGCAGTACTTC; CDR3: CASSPGLAGGSSYEQYF
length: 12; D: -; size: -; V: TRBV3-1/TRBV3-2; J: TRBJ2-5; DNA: TGTGCCAGCAGCCAAGACGGGCATACATGTAACTTC; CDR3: CASSQDGHTCNF
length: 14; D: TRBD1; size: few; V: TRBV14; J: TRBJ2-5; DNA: TGTGCCAGCAGCCCCACCTCGACAGGGTTGGGCCAGTACTTC; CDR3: CASSPTSTGLGQYF
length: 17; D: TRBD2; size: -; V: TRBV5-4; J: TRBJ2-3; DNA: TGTGCCAGCAGCGCTTCACTAGCGGGAGGCCCCACAGATACGCAGTATTTT; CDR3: CASSASLAGGPTDTQYF
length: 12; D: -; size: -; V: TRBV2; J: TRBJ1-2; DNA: TGTGCCAGCAGTGATGAGGGCTATGGCTACACCTTC; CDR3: CASSDEGYGYTF
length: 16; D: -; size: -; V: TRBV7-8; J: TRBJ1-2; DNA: TGTGCCAGCAGCCGAGCCGTCGGGGAATTTGGAAATGGCTACACCTTC; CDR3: CASSRAVGEFGNGYTF
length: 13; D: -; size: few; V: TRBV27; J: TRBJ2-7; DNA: TGTGCCAGCAGTTGGTCACAGGGATCCGAGCAGTACTTC; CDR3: CASSWSQGSEQYF
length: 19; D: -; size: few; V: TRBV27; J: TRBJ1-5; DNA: TGTGCCAGCACGACCCGCGAAAAAATCCCCACGTCCAGGGCTCAGCCCCAGCATTTT; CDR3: CASTTREKIPTSRAQPQHF
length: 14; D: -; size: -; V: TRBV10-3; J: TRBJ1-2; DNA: TGTGCCATCAGCCTACAGGGATCCCACTATGGCTACACCTTC; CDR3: CAISLQGSHYGYTF
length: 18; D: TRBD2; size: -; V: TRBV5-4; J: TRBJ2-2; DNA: TGTGCCAGCAGCCTAGGGACTAGCGGGGGGGGAGTCACCGGGGAGCTGTTTTTT; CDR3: CASSLGTSGGGVTGELFF
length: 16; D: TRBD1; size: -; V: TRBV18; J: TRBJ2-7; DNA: TGTGCCAGCTCACCACAGGCTACAGGGGGTGCGTACGAGCAGTACTTC; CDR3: CASSPQATGGAYEQYF
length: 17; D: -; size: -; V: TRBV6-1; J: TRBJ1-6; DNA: TGTGCCAGCAGTGAACGTGCAGGGTGGGGAAATAATTCACCCCTCCACTTT; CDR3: CASSERAGWGNNSPLHF
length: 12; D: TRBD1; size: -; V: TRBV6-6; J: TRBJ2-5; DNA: TGTGCCAGCAGAGGGGGCGGAGAGACCCAGTACTTC; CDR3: CASRGGGETQYF
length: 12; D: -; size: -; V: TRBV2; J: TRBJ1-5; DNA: TGTGCCAGCAGTGAACTCCGGGCGCCCCAGCATTTT; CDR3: CASSELRAPQHF